The clone carrying this T cell receptor beta chain came up many times. The antigen is unknown. The data stem from a study of T cells after posttransplantation cyclophosphamide. General study results and limits: Recipient CMV seropositivity and CMV reactivation strongly tracked TRB clonality. Later post-transplant blood repertoires were often dominated by donor CD8+ memory clones. Blood and skin or GI T cell repertoires showed limited TRB overlap.

Germline CDR1 MRHNA, CDR2 SNTAGT. The CDR3 is 13 residues long. J gave up 7 bases and V 3 bases, and 2 bases lay outside the gene matches. Using immunoSEQ multiplex PCR, the repertoire was profiled, and TCRdb retains in-frame clones only, with some absent. The data list approximately 25,000 clones, none observed once; 4.4% falls to the top ten. The related graft donor's blood sample was taken on the day of bone marrow donation. The TCR originated in a woman in her forties or fifties in good health, CMV-negative, and a related stem cell transplant donor. The sequenced material came from PBMCs. The chain couples TRBV6-4 to TRBJ1-2; 10 nucleotides align to TRBD1. This chain's CDR3 is CASSDGTGVGYTF. The CDR3 bases are TGTGCCAGCAGTGATGGGACAGGGGTTGGCTACACCTTC.